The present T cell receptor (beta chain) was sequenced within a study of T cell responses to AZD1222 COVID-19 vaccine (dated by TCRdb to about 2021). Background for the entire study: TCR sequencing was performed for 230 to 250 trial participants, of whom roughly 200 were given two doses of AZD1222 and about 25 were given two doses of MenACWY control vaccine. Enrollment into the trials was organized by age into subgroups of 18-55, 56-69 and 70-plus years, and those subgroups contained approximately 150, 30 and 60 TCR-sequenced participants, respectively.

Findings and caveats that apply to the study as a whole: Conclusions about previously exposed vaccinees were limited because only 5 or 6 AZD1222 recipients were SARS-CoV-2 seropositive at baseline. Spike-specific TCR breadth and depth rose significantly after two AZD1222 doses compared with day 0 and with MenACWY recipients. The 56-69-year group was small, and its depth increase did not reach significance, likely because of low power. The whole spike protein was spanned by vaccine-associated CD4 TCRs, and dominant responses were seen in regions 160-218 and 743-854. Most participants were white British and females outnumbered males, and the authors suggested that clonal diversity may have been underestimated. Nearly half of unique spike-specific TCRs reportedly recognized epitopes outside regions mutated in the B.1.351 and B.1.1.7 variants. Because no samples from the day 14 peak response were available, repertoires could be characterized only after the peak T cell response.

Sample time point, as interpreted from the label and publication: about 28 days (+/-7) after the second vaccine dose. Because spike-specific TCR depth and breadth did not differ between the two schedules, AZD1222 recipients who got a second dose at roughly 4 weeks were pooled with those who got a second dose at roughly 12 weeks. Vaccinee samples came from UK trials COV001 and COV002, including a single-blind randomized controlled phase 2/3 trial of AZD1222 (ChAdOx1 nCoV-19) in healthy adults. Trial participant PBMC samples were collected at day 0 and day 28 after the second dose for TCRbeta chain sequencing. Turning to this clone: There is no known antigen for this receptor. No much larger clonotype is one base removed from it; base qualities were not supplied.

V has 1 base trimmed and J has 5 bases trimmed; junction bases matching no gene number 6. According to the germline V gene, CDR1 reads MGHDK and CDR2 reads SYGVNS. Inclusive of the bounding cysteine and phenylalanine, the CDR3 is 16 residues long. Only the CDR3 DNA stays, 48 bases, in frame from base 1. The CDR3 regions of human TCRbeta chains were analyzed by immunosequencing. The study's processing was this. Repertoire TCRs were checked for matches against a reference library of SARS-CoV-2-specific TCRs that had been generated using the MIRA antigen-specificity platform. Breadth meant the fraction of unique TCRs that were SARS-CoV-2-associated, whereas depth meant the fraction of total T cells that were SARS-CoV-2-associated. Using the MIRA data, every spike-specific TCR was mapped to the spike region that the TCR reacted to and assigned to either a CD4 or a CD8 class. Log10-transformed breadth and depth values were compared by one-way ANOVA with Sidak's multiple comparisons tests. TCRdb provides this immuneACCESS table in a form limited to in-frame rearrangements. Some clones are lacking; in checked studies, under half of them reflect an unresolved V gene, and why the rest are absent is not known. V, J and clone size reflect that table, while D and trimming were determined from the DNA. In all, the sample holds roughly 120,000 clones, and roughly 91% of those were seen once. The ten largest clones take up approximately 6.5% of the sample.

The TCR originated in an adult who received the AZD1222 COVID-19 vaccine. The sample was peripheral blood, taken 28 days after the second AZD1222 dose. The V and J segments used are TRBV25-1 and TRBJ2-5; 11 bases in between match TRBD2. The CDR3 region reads CASSELLAGAGETQYF. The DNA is TGTGCCAGCAGTGAATTACTAGCGGGGGCCGGGGAGACCCAGTACTTC.